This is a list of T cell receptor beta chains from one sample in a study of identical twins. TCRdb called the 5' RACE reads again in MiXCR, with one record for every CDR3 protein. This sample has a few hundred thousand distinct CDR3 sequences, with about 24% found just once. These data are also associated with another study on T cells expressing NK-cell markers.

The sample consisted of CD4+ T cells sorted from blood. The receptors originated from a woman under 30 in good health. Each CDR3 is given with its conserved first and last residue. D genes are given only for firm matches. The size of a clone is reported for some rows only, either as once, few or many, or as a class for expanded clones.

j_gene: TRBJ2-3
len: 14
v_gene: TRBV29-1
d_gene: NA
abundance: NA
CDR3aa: CSSKTPRSADTQYF
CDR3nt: TGCAGCTCCAAGACTCCCAGGTCGGCAGATACGCAGTATTTT

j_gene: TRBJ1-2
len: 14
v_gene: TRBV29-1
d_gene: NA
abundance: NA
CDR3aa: CSVEGTETNYGYTF
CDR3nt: TGCAGCGTTGAAGGGACAGAGACTAACTATGGCTACACCTTC

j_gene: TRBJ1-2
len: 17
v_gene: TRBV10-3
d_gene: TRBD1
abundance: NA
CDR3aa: CAIPKSDGLDRAYGYTF
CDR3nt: TGTGCCATCCCAAAATCGGACGGTTTGGACAGGGCCTATGGCTACACCTTC

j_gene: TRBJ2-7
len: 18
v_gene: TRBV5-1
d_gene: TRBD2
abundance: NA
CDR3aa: CASRRGLAGGPRTYEQYF
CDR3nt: TGCGCCAGCAGACGCGGACTAGCGGGAGGGCCAAGGACCTACGAGCAGTACTTC

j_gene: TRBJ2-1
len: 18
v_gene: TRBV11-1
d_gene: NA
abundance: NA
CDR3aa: CASSHRPGTSSSYNEQFF
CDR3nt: TGTGCCAGCAGCCATCGGCCCGGGACCTCGAGCTCCTACAATGAGCAGTTCTTC

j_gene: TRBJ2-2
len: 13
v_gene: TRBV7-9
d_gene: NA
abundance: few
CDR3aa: CASSRQVVGELFF
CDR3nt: TGTGCCAGCAGCCGACAGGTAGTCGGGGAGCTGTTTTTT

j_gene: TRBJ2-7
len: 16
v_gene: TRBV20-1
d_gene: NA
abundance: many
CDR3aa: CSAQSIGTRNSYEQYF
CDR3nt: TGCAGTGCCCAATCCATAGGCACTAGGAATTCCTACGAGCAGTACTTC

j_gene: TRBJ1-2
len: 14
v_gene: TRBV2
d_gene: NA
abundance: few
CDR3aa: CASRELTANYGYTF
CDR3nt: TGTGCCAGCAGGGAGCTGACAGCTAACTATGGCTACACCTTC

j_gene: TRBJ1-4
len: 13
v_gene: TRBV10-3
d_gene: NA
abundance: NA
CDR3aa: CAMRSAVGEKLFF
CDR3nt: TGTGCCATGAGGTCCGCGGTAGGGGAAAAACTGTTTTTT

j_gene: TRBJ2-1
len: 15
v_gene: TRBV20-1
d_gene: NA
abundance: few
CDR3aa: CSARGDDDSYNEQFF
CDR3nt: TGCAGTGCTAGAGGGGACGACGACTCCTACAATGAGCAGTTCTTC

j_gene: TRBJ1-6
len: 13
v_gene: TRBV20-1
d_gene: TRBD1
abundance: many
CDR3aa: CSARVDRMLPLHF
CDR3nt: TGCAGTGCTAGAGTGGACAGGATGTTACCCCTCCACTTT

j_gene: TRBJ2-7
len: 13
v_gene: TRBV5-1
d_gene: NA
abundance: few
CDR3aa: CASSSTGTKVQYF
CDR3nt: TGCGCCAGCAGCTCCACCGGGACAAAAGTACAGTACTTC

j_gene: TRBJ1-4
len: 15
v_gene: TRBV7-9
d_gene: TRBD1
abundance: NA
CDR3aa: CASSPRARGNGKLFF
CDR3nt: TGTGCCAGCAGCCCCCGGGCCAGGGGGAATGGAAAACTGTTTTTT

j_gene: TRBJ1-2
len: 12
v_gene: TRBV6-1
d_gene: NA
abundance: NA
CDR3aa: CASSEDGYGYTF
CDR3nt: TGTGCCAGCAGTGAGGACGGTTATGGCTACACCTTC

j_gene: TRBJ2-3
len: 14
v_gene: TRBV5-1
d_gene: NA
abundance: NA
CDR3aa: CASSVQGGEDTQYF
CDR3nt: TGCGCCAGCAGCGTTCAGGGCGGAGAAGATACGCAGTATTTT

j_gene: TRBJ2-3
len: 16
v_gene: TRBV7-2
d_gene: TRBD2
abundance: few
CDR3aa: CASSLGLAGGHVTQYF
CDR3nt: TGTGCCAGCAGCTTAGGACTAGCGGGGGGGCACGTTACGCAGTATTTT

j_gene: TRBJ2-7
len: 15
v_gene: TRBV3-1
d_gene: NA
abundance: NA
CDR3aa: CASSPGGANAYEQYF
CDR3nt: TGTGCCAGCAGCCCAGGAGGTGCCAATGCCTACGAGCAGTACTTC

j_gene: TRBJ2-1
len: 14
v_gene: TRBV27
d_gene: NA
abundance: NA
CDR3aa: CASSLIGGYNEQFF
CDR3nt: TGTGCCAGCAGTTTGATAGGCGGCTACAATGAGCAGTTCTTC

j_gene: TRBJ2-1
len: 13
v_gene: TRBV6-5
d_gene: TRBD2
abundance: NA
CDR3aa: CASSYSGRGEQFF
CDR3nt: TGTGCCAGCAGTTACTCAGGGAGGGGTGAGCAGTTCTTC

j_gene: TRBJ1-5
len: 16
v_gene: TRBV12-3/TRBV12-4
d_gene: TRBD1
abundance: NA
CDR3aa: CASTPQVGTGLWPQHF
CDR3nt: TGTGCCAGCACCCCTCAGGTCGGGACAGGGTTGTGGCCCCAGCATTTT

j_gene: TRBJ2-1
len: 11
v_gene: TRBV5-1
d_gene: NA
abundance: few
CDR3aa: CASSFHGEQFF
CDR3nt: TGCGCCAGCAGCTTCCACGGGGAGCAGTTCTTC

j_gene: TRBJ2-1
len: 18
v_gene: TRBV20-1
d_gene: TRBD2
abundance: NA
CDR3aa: CSARVPERGAGGVREQFF
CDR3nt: TGCAGTGCTAGAGTACCCGAACGGGGCGCGGGGGGCGTAAGGGAGCAGTTCTTC

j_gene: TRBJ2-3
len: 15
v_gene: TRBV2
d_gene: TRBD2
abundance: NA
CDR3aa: CANKGTSGDTDTQYF
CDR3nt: TGTGCCAATAAGGGGACTAGCGGGGACACAGATACGCAGTATTTT

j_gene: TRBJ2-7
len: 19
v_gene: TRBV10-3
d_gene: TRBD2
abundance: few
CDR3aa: CAISEPLRGSGRSIYEQYF
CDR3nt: TGTGCCATCAGTGAGCCTTTGCGGGGGAGCGGGAGGTCCATTTACGAGCAGTACTTC

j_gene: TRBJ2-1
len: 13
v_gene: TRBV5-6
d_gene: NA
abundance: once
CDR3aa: CASGLGGGNEQFF
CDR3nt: TGTGCCAGCGGCCTAGGGGGGGGGAATGAGCAGTTCTTC

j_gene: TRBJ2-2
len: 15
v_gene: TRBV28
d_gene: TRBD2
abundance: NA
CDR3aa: CASSLGGGPTGELFF
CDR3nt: TGTGCCAGCAGCCTAGGCGGGGGGCCCACCGGGGAGCTGTTTTTT

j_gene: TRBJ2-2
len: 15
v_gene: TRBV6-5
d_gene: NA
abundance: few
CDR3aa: CASSSGTRNTGELFF
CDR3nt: TGTGCCAGCAGTTCCGGGACTCGGAACACCGGGGAGCTGTTTTTT